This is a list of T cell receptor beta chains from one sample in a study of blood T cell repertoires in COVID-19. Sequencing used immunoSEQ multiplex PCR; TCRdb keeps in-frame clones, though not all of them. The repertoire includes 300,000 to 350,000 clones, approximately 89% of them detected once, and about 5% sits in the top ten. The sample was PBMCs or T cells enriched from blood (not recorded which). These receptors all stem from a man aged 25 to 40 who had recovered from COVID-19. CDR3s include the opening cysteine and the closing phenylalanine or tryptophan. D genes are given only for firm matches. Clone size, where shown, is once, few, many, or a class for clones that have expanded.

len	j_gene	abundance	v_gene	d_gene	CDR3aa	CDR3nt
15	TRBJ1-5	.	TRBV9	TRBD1	CASSVDRDGNQLQHF	TGTGCCAGCAGCGTCGACAGGGACGGCAATCAGCTCCAGCATTTT
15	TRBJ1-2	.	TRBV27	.	CASRSGVMGNYGYTF	TGTGCCAGCAGATCGGGGGTCATGGGGAACTATGGCTACACCTTC
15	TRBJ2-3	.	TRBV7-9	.	CASSLGDRLADTQYF	TGTGCCAGCAGCTTAGGAGACAGGTTAGCAGATACGCAGTATTTT
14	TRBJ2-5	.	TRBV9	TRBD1	CASSSPDRIETQYF	TGTGCCAGCAGCTCTCCGGACAGGATAGAGACCCAGTACTTC
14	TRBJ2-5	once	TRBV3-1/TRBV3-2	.	CASSQQGSPETQYF	TGTGCCAGCAGCCAACAGGGATCCCCGGAGACCCAGTACTTC
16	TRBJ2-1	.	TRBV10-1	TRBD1	CASSGGDRVFRDEQFF	TGCGCCAGCAGTGGAGGGGACAGGGTATTCAGGGATGAGCAGTTCTTC
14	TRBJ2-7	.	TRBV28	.	CASSLLGGPYEQYF	TGTGCCAGCAGTTTACTGGGGGGGCCATACGAGCAGTACTTC
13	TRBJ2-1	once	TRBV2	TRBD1	CARRDRGSTEQFF	TGTGCGCGACGGGACAGGGGGTCTACTGAGCAGTTCTTC
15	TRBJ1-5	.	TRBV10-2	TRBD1	CASSVETGGPQPQHF	TGCGCCAGCAGTGTGGAGACAGGGGGCCCTCAGCCCCAGCATTTT
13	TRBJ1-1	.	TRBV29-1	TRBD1	CSVPTGSDTEAFF	TGCAGCGTCCCGACAGGGAGCGACACTGAAGCTTTCTTT
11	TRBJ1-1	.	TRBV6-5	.	CASKGGTEAFF	TGTGCCAGCAAAGGGGGCACTGAAGCTTTCTTT
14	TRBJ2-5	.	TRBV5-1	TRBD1	CASSTDRVGETQYF	TGCGCCAGCAGCACCGACAGGGTAGGAGAGACCCAGTACTTC
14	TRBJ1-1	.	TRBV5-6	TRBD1	CASSLPHRGTEAFF	TGTGCCAGCAGCTTGCCCCACAGGGGTACTGAAGCTTTCTTT
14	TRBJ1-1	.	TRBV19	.	CASSQGLGNTEAFF	TGTGCCAGTAGCCAGGGTCTGGGGAACACTGAAGCTTTCTTT
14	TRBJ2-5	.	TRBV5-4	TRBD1	CASSLQGAQETQYF	TGTGCCAGCAGCTTGCAGGGGGCTCAAGAGACCCAGTACTTC
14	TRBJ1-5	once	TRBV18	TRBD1	CASSPGQGGQPQHF	TGTGCCAGCTCACCGGGACAGGGTGGCCAGCCCCAGCATTTT
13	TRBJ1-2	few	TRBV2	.	CASSGTANYGYTF	TGTGCCAGCAGTGGGACAGCTAACTATGGCTACACCTTC
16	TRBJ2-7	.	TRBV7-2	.	CASSLDVTESSYEQYF	TGTGCCAGCAGCTTAGACGTGACGGAGAGCTCCTACGAGCAGTACTTC
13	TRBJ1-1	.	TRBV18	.	CASTSQGNTEAFF	TGTGCCAGCACGAGTCAGGGGAACACTGAAGCTTTCTTT
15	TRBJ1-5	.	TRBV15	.	CATSTGAYSNQPQHF	TGTGCCACCAGCACCGGAGCGTATAGCAATCAGCCCCAGCATTTT
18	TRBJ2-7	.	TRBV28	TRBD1	CASSFPKRWGQGFYEQYF	TGTGCCAGCAGTTTCCCGAAACGATGGGGACAGGGATTCTACGAGCAGTACTTC
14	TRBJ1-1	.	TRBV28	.	CASTPDSLNTEAFF	TGTGCCAGCACCCCGGACAGCCTGAACACTGAAGCTTTCTTT
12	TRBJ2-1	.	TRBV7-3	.	CASSYLSETQFF	TGTGCCAGCAGCTACCTAAGTGAAACGCAGTTCTTC
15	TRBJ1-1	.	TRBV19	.	CASSPLGQRNTEAFF	TGTGCCAGTAGTCCCCTCGGACAACGGAACACTGAAGCTTTCTTT
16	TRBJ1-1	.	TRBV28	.	CASSPGPQGSGTEAFF	TGTGCCAGCAGCCCGGGCCCACAGGGTAGCGGGACTGAAGCTTTCTTT
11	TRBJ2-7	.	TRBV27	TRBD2	CASRGGYEQYF	TGTGCCAGCCGGGGGGGCTACGAGCAGTACTTC
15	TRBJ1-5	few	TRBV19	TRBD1	CASTPGGQWGVPQHF	TGTGCCAGTACCCCCGGGGGACAGTGGGGTGTGCCCCAGCATTTT
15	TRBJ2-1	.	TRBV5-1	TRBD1	CASSFGGTGVGEQFF	TGCGCCAGCAGCTTCGGCGGGACAGGGGTTGGAGAGCAGTTCTTC
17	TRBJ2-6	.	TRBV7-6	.	CASSRKQGEGGANVLTF	TGTGCCAGCAGCCGAAAACAGGGAGAAGGGGGGGCCAACGTCCTGACTTTC
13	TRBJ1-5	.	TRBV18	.	CASSFQSNQPQHF	TGTGCCAGCTCATTCCAGAGCAATCAGCCCCAGCATTTT
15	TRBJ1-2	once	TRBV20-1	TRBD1	CSASPAAGGYYGYTF	TGCAGTGCTAGTCCAGCGGCAGGGGGTTACTATGGCTACACCTTC
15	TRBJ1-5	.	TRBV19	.	CASSWEVGGGQPQHF	TGTGCCAGTAGTTGGGAGGTTGGGGGGGGTCAGCCCCAGCATTTT
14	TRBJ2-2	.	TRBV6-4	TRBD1	CASSYRGETGELFF	TGTGCCAGCAGCTACAGGGGGGAGACCGGGGAGCTGTTTTTT
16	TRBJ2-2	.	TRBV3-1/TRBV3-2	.	CASSQNRAPNTGELFF	TGTGCCAGCAGCCAAAACAGGGCCCCGAACACCGGGGAGCTGTTTTTT
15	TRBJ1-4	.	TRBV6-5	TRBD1	CASSYSGQSIEKLFF	TGTGCCAGCAGTTACTCGGGACAGTCCATTGAAAAACTGTTTTTT
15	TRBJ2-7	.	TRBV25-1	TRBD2	CASSDPGLTSHEQYF	TGTGCCAGCAGTGATCCGGGACTAACAAGCCACGAGCAGTACTTC
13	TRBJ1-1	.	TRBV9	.	CASSVVPGEQAFF	TGTGCCAGCAGCGTAGTTCCCGGAGAACAAGCTTTCTTT
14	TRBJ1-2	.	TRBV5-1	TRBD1	CASSTGQGFSGYTF	TGCGCCAGCAGCACGGGACAGGGATTCTCTGGCTACACCTTC
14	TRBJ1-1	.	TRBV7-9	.	CATQLSGGNTEAFF	TGTGCCACCCAGCTTAGCGGCGGGAACACTGAAGCTTTCTTT
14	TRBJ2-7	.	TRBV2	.	CASNGLVSSYEQYF	TGTGCCAGCAATGGGCTGGTTAGCTCCTACGAGCAGTACTTC
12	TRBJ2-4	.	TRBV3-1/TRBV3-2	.	CASSHTPGIQYF	TGTGCCAGCAGCCACACTCCCGGCATTCAGTACTTC
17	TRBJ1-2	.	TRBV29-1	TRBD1	CSVRSTGSVQQIYGYTF	TGCAGCGTCCGGTCGACAGGGTCGGTCCAACAGATTTATGGCTACACCTTC
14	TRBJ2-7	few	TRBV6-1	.	CASSEAGSAYEQYF	TGTGCCAGCAGTGAAGCAGGGAGTGCCTACGAGCAGTACTTC
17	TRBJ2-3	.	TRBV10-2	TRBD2	CASSVGGGTPSTDTQYF	TGCGCCAGCAGTGTGGGCGGGGGGACCCCTAGCACAGATACGCAGTATTTT
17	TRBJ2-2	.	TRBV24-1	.	CATSDSRAAGFHGELFF	TGTGCCACCAGTGATTCGAGGGCGGCGGGTTTCCACGGGGAGCTGTTTTTT
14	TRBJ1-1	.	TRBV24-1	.	CATSSPGRGAEAFF	TGTGCCACCAGTAGCCCAGGTCGGGGGGCTGAAGCTTTCTTT
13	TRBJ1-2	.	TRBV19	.	CASSRGVDYGYTF	TGTGCCAGTAGTCGCGGGGTTGACTATGGCTACACCTTC
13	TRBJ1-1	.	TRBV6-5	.	CASTQGITREAFF	TGTGCCAGCACCCAGGGAATCACTCGTGAAGCTTTCTTT
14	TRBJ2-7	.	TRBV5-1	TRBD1	CASRSGTGGYEQYF	TGCGCCAGCAGATCCGGGACAGGGGGATACGAGCAGTACTTC
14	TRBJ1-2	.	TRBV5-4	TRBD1	CASSEPNRGFGYTF	TGTGCCAGCAGCGAACCAAACAGGGGTTTTGGCTACACCTTC
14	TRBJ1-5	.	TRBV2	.	CASSEEQFNQPQHF	TGTGCCAGCAGTGAAGAACAGTTCAATCAGCCCCAGCATTTT
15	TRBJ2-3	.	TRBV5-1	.	CASSLAGRDTDTQYF	TGCGCCAGCAGCTTGGCCGGTAGAGACACAGATACGCAGTATTTT
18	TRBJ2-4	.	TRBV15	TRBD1	CATSRDLYGTETKNIQYF	TGTGCCACCAGCAGAGATCTGTATGGGACAGAAACTAAAAACATTCAGTACTTC
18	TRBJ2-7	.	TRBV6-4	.	CASRDFLGSFRQWDEQYF	TGTGCCAGCAGGGATTTTTTGGGGAGCTTCCGTCAATGGGACGAGCAGTACTTC
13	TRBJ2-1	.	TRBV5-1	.	CASSLEARYEQFF	TGCGCCAGCAGCTTGGAGGCTAGGTATGAGCAGTTCTTC
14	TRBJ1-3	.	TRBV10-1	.	CASSDGDSGNTIYF	TGCGCCAGCAGTGATGGAGACTCTGGAAACACCATATATTTT
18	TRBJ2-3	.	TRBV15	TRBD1	CATSRDKGQGPSGDTQYF	TGTGCCACCAGCAGAGATAAAGGACAGGGGCCTTCAGGGGATACGCAGTATTTT